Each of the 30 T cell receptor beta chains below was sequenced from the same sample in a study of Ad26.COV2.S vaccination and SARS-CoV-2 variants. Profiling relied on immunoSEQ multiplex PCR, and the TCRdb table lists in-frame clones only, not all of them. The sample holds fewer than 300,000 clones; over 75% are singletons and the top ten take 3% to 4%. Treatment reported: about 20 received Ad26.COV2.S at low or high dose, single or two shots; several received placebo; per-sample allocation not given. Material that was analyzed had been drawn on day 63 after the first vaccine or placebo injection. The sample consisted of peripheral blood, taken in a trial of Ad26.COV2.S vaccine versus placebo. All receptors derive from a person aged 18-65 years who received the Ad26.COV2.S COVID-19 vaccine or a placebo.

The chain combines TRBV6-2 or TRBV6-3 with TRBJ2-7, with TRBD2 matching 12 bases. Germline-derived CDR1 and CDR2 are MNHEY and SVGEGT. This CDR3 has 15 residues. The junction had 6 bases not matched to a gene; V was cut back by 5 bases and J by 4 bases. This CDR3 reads CASSPTSGGTYEQYF. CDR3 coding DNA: TGTGCCAGCAGTCCGACTAGCGGGGGAACTTACGAGCAGTACTTC.

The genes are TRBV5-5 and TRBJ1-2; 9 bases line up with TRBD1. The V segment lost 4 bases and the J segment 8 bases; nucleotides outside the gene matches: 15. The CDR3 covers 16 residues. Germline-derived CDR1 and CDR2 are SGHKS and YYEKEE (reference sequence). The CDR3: CASSAPGQGYSRGYTF. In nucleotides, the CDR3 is TGTGCCAGCAGCGCACCGGGACAGGGCTACTCCCGAGGCTACACCTTC. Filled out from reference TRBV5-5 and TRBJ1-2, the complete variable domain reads DAGVTQSPTHLIKTRGQQVTLRCSPISGHKSVSWYQQVLGQGPQFIFQYYEKEERGRGNFPDRFSARQFPNYSSELNVNALLLGDSALYLCASSAPGQGYSRGYTFGSGTRLTVV.

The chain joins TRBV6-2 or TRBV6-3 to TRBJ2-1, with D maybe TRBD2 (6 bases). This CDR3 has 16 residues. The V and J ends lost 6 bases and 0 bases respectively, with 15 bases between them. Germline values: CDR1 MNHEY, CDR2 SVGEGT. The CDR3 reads CASSQIRGSSYNEQFF. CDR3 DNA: TGTGCCAGCAGCCAAATACGGGGGAGCTCCTACAATGAGCAGTTCTTC.

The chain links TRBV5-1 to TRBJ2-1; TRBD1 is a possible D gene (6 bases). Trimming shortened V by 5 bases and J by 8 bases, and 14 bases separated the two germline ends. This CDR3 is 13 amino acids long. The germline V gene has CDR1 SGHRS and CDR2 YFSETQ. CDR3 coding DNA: TGCGCCAGCAGTCCAACACAGGGCTATGAGCAGTTCTTC. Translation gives CASSPTQGYEQFF. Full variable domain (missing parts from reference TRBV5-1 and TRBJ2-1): KAGVTQTPRYLIKTRGQQVTLSCSPISGHRSVSWYQQTPGQGLQFLFEYFSETQRNKGNFPGRFSGRQFSNSRSEMNVSTLELGDSALYLCASSPTQGYEQFFGPGTRLTVL.

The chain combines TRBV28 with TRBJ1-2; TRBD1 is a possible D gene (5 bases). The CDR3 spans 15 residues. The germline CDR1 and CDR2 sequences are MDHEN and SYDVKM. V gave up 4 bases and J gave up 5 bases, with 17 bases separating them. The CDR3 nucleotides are TGTGCCAGCAGTTCAGGACAAATGCCCTCATATGGCTACACCTTC. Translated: CASSSGQMPSYGYTF.

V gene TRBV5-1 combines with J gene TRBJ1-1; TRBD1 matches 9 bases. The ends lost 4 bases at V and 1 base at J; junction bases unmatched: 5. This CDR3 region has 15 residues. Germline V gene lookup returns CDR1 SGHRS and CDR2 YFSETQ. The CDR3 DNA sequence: TGCGCCAGCAGCGAAATGACAGGGGGGAACACTGAAGCTTTCTTT. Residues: CASSEMTGGNTEAFF.

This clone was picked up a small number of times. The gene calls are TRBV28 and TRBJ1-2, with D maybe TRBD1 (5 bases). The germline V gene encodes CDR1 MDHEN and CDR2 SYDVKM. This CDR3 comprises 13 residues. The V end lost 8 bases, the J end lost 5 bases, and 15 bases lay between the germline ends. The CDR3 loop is CASRQGEWYGYTF. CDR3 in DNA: TGTGCCAGCCGGCAGGGAGAATGGTATGGCTACACCTTC.

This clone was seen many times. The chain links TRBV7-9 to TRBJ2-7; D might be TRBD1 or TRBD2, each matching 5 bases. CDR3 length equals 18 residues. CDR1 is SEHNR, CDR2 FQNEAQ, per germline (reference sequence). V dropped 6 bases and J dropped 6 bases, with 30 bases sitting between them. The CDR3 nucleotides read TGTGCCAGCAGTCAGACTTCCGGGACCGCTTTAAAATCTGGCGAGCAGTACTTC. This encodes CASSQTSGTALKSGEQYF.

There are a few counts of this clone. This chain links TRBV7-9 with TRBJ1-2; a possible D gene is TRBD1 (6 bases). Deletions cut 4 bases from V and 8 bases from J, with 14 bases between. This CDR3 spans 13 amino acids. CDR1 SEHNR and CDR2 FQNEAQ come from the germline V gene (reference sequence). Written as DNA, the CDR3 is TGTGCCAGCAGCTCGGGCCTCGACAGGGGCTACACCTTC. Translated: CASSSGLDRGYTF.

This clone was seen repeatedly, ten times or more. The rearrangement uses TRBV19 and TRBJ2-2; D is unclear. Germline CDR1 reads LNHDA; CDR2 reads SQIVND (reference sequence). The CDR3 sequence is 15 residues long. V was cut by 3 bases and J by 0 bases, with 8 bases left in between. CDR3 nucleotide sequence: TGTGCCAGTAGTATCGCACGAACGAACACCGGGGAGCTGTTTTTT. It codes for CASSIARTNTGELFF.

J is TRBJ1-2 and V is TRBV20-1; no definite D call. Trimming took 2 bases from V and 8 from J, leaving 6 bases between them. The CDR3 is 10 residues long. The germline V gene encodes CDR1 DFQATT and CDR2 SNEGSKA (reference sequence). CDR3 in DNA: TGCAGTGCTAGAAGGGAGGGCTACACCTTC. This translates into CSARREGYTF.

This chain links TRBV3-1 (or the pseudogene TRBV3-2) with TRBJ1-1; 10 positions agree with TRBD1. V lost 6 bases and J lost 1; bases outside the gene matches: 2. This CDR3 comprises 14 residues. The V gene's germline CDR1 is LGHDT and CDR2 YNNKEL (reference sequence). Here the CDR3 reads CASRTGGKNTEAFF. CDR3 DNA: TGTGCCAGCAGGACAGGGGGCAAGAACACTGAAGCTTTCTTT.

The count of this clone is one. The CDR3 reads CASSYGTSGRAGLRNEQFF. CDR3 nucleotide sequence: TGTGCCAGCAGCTACGGGACTAGCGGGAGGGCCGGCCTACGCAATGAGCAGTTCTTC. V is TRBV27 and J is TRBJ2-1, with 16 bases matching TRBD2. V trimming: 6 bases; J trimming: 6 bases; junction bases outside the gene matches: 14. This CDR3 spans 19 amino acids. CDR1 MNHEY and CDR2 SMNVEV come from the germline V gene (reference sequence).

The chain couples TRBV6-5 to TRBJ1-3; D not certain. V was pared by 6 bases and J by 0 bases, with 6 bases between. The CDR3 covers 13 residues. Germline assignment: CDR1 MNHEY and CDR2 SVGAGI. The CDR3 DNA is TGTGCCAGCAGGTCTATCTCTGGAAACACCATATATTTT. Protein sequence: CASRSISGNTIYF.

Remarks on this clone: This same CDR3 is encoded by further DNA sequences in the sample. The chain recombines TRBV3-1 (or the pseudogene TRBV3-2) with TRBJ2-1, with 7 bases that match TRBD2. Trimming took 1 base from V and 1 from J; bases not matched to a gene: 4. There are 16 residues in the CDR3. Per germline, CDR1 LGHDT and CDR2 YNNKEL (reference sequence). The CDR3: CASSQGASGSYNEQFF. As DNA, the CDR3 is TGTGCCAGCAGCCAAGGGGCTAGCGGTTCCTACAATGAGCAGTTCTTC.

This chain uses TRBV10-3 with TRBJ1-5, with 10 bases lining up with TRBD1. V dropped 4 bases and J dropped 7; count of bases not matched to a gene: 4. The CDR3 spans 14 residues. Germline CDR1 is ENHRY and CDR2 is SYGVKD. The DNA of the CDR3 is TGTGCCATCAGTGGCGGGGACAGGGGCCAGCCCCAGCATTTT. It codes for CAISGGDRGQPQHF.

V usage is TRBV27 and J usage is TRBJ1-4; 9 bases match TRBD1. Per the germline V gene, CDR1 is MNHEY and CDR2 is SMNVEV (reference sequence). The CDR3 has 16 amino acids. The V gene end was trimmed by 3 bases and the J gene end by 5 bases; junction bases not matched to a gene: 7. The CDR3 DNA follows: TGTGCCAGCAGTTTCTCCCCGGGACAGGGAAATGAAAAACTGTTTTTT. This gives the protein CASSFSPGQGNEKLFF.

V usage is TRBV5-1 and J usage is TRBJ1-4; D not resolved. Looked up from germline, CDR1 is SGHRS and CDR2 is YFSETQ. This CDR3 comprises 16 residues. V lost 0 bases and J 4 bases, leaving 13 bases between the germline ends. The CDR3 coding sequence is TGCGCCAGCAGCTTGGTTCTGAGGCAGCGTAATGAAAAACTGTTTTTT. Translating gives CASSLVLRQRNEKLFF.

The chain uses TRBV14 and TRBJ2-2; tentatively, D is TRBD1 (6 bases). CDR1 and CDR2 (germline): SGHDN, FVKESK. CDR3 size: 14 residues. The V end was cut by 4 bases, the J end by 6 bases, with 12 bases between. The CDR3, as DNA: TGTGCCAGCAGCCTGTTGGGGGCGGCCGGGGAGCTGTTTTTT. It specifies CASSLLGAAGELFF. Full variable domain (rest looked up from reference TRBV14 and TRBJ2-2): EAGVTQFPSHSVIEKGQTVTLRCDPISGHDNLYWYRRVMGKEIKFLLHFVKESKQDESGMPNNRFLAERTGGTYSTLKVQPAELEDSGVYFCASSLLGAAGELFFGEGSRLTVL.

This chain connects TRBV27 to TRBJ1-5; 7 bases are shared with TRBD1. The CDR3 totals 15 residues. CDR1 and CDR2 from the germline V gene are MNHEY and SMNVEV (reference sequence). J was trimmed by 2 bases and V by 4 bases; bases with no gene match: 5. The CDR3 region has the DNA TGTGCCAGCAGTTCCGGGACAGTGGGCAATCAGCCCCAGCATTTT. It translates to CASSSGTVGNQPQHF.

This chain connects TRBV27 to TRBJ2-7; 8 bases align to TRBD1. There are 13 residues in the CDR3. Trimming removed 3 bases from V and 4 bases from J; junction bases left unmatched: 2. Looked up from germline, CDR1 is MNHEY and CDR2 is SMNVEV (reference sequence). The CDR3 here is CASSLDREYEQYF. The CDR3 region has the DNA TGTGCCAGCAGTTTGGACAGGGAGTACGAGCAGTACTTC.

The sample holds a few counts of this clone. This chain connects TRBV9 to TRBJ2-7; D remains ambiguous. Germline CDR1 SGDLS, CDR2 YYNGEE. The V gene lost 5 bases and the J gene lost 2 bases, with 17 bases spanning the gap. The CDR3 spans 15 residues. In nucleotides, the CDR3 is TGTGCCAGCAGACCTGACTTGAGCGCCACCTACGAGCAGTACTTC. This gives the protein CASRPDLSATYEQYF.

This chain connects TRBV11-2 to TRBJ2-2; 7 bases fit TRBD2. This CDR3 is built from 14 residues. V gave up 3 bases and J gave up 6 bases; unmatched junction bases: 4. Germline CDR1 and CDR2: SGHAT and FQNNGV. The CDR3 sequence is CASSFTRGAGELFF. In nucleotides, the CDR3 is TGTGCCAGCAGCTTTACCCGGGGGGCCGGGGAGCTGTTTTTT.

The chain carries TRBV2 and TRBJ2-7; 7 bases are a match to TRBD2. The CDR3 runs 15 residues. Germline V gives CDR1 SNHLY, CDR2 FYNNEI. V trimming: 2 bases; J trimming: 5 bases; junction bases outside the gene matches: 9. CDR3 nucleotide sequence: TGTGCCAGCAGTGAATATGGGGGGAGGGTCGACGAGCAGTACTTC. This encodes CASSEYGGRVDEQYF.

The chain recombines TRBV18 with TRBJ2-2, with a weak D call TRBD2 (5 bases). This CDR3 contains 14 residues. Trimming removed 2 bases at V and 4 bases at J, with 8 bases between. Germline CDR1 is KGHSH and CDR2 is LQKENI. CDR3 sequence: CASSPGGVTGELFF. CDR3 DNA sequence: TGTGCCAGCTCACCAGGAGGTGTCACCGGGGAGCTGTTTTTT.

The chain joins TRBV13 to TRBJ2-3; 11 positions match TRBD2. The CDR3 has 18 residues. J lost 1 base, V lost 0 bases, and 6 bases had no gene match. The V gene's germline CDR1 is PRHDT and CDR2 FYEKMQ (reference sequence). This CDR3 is CASSLGTSGSGGTDTQYF. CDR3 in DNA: TGTGCCAGCAGCTTAGGCACTAGCGGGAGTGGTGGCACAGATACGCAGTATTTT.

The chain's CDR3 is CASSLIQGASYEQYF. CDR3 nucleotides: TGTGCCAGCAGCTTGATACAGGGGGCCTCCTACGAGCAGTACTTC. The chain employs TRBV7-9 and TRBJ2-7; 9 positions agree with TRBD1. This CDR3 spans 15 amino acids. V lost 3 bases, J lost 0 bases, and 3 bases stayed unmatched. Germline V gene lookup returns CDR1 SEHNR and CDR2 FQNEAQ (reference sequence). The full variable domain, its missing parts supplied by reference TRBV7-9 and TRBJ2-7, is DTGVSQNPRHKITKRGQNVTFRCDPISEHNRLYWYRQTLGQGPEFLTYFQNEAQLEKSRLLSDRFSAERPKGSFSTLEIQRTEQGDSAMYLCASSLIQGASYEQYFGPGTRLTVT.

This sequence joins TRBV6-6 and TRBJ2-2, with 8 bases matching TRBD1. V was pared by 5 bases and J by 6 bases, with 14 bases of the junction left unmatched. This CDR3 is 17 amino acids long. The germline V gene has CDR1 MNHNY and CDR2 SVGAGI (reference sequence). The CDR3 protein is CASSPPPRGLTPGELFF. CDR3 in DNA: TGTGCCAGCAGTCCCCCCCCCAGGGGGCTGACACCCGGGGAGCTGTTTTTT.

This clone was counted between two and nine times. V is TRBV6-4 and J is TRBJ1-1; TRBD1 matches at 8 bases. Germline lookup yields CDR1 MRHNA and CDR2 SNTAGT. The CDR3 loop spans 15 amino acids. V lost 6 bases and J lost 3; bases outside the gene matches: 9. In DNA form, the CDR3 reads TGTGCCAGCAGCCGTGACAGGGGACGGGACACTGAAGCTTTCTTT. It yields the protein CASSRDRGRDTEAFF.

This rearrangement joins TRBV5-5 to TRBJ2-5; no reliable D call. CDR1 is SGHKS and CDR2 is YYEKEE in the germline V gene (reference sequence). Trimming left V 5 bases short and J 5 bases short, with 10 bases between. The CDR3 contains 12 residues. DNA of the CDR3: TGTGCCAGCAGTCATATCGGGGAGACCCAGTACTTC. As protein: CASSHIGETQYF.